This TCR beta chain was sequenced for a study of blood T cells in healthy people across ages (dated by TCRdb to about 2015). Study-wide context: Template switching captured roughly one uniquely barcoded TCR beta cDNA molecule per two T cells in model experiments. To track age-related changes in TCR beta repertoire diversity, the study relied on deep sequencing normalized with unique cDNA molecular identifiers. The donors were split into four age groups: young (average about 15 years), middle-aged (nearly 40), aged (roughly 68) and long-lived (over 75). To avoid experimental bias, donors of different ages were distributed randomly across sequencing lanes. Two additional independent replicas of 1 million unique cDNA reads from the same blood draw were analyzed for two donors (one aged 18 to 30 and one aged 80 or older). What the authors observed across the whole study: Because the CMV infection status of the donors was unknown, age-related changes in expanded clonotypes may potentially have been confounded. Observed TCR beta diversity per million T cells fell roughly linearly with age, and a significant reduction was already apparent by age approximately 41. Total diversity estimates from one million sequenced T cells were considered lower bounds and underestimates. Bulk unsorted PBMC profiling prevented conclusive comparison of naive and antigen-experienced compartments. The long-lived group showed more naive CD4+ T cells, fewer expanded clones and increased TCR diversity than the aged group, suggesting age selection. A strong correlation was found between observed TCR beta diversity and the percentage of naive T cells measured by flow cytometry.

To note about this clonotype: Its cognate antigen has yet to be identified. No qualities accompany the bases; no much larger clone lies one base away.

The method behind the library was 5' RACE. A second PCR of about 6 to 11 cycles was run with a J-beta primer mix and a sample-barcoded 5' primer. A unique molecular identifier was introduced onto each TCR beta cDNA molecule by a template-switch 5' adaptor carrying 12 random nucleotides. At least 2.5 million CDR3-containing paired-end reads were obtained from each sample. All of the RNA was converted into first-strand cDNA using the Mint cDNA synthesis kit, with a TRBC-specific oligonucleotide serving as the primer. Following uracil-DNA glycosylase treatment, a first 18-cycle PCR with universal primers M1SS and BC2_uni_R was performed on all cDNA. In the authors' own workflow: Each sample was normalized by randomly selecting 1 million high-quality reads, each carrying a distinct molecular identifier. Reads sharing molecular identifiers were discarded rather than binned into consensus sequences. MiTCR, set to a Q25 quality threshold and the strictest error-elimination algorithm, was used for CDR3 identification, clonotype clustering and error correction. A nonparametric unseen species model with Euler transformation was used to estimate a lower bound on total TCR beta diversity. The raw public data were reprocessed by TCRdb itself: fastp quality trimming at Q25, MiXCR clonotype calling, in-frame beta chains only. Every CDR3 protein is listed once, alongside the most common genes and DNA of its rows. The V and J calls were determined by TCRdb, not by the authors. The sample table records around 2 million distinct CDR3 sequences; around 40% of these occur just once. The ten largest make up under 25% of the sample.

The roughly 39 donors, aged 6 to 90 years, were systemically healthy Caucasian individuals from Russia. Each donor gave ten milliliters of peripheral blood, collected into EDTA-treated Vacutainer tubes. Ficoll-Paque density-gradient centrifugation was used to isolate PBMCs, with at least 7 million per sample. Trizol reagent was used to extract total RNA from the PBMCs, yielding at least 5 micrograms per sample. The percentages of naive CD45RAhigh/CD27high T cells were determined by flow cytometry on a PBMC aliquot from every donor. This receptor was obtained from a human donor in good health. Input material: blood.

The CDR3 protein is CASSRGAGTVRDEQYF. The DNA sequence is TGTGCCAGCAGCCGCGGAGCCGGGACGGTCCGCGACGAGCAGTACTTC. The chain couples TRBV14 to TRBJ2-5; the D region is possibly TRBD1 or TRBD2, each matching across 5 bases. The DNA end favors TRBJ2-7, so the J call may be wrong. Its CDR3 holds 16 amino acids, cysteine through phenylalanine. Only the CDR3 DNA stays, 48 bases, in frame from base 1. As encoded in the germline V gene, CDR1 is SGHDN while CDR2 is FVKESK.